Each of the 29 T cell receptor beta chains below was sequenced from the same sample in a study of CD8 T cells in ankylosing spondylitis. TCRdb reanalysed the 5' RACE reads using MiXCR and keeps one entry per CDR3 protein. The sample lists roughly 230,000 distinct CDR3 sequences, over 9.5% occurring once. Sequenced input: blood, either unsorted or a sorted T cell fraction (not recorded which). The receptors here all came from a male donor with ankylosing spondylitis or in good health (not recorded which).

This chain connects TRBV2 to TRBJ2-2; no definite D call. There are 11 residues in the CDR3. Deletions cut 1 base from V and 14 bases from J, with 8 bases between. Germline CDR1 is SNHLY and CDR2 is FYNNEI. The CDR3 sequence: CASSEGARLFF. The CDR3 coding sequence is TGTGCCAGCAGTGAAGGGGCACGACTGTTTTTT.

This clonotype was detected ten times or more. The CDR3 sequence: CSGVHPQETQYF. DNA of the CDR3: TGCAGCGGAGTGCACCCGCAAGAGACCCAGTACTTC. The V and J genes are TRBV29-1 and TRBJ2-5; D gene ambiguous. Trimming took off 7 bases at V and 2 bases at J, with 11 bases between the two ends. Germline V lookup: CDR1 SQVTM, CDR2 ANQGSEA. This CDR3 region has 12 residues. Full variable domain (missing parts from reference TRBV29-1 and TRBJ2-5): SAVISQKPSRDICQRGTSLTIQCQVDSQVTMMFWYRQQPGQSLTLIATANQGSEATYESGFVIDKFPISRPNLTFSTLTVSNMSPEDSSIYLCSGVHPQETQYFGPGTRLLVL.

For this clonotype: With a much larger clone just one base away, this may be a read error. The chain employs TRBV6-1 and TRBJ1-1; D call uncertain. CDR1 and CDR2 from the germline V gene are MNHNS and SASEGT. The CDR3 sequence is 13 residues long. The CDR3 DNA reads TGTGCCAGCACTCCTCGGGCGAACACTCAAGCTTTCTTT. Translated, it gives CASTPRANTQAFF.

This clonotype was counted many times. The chain joins TRBV10-3 to TRBJ2-1, with D hard to call. The CDR3 covers 11 residues. Trimming left V 5 bases short and J 10 bases short, with 9 bases between. CDR1 is ENHRY, CDR2 SYGVKD, per germline. This CDR3 reads CAISMRSEQFF. The CDR3 DNA sequence: TGTGCCATCAGTATGCGATCGGAGCAGTTCTTC.

This clonotype was recorded at least ten times. The rearrangement uses TRBV11-2 and TRBJ2-2; weak D call: TRBD2 (6 bases). Germline loops: CDR1 SGHAT, CDR2 FQNNGV. V lost 2 bases to trimming and J lost 2 bases, with 9 bases between them. The CDR3 sequence is 15 residues long. In DNA form, the CDR3 reads TGTGCCAGCAGCTTAAGGGGACTCAACACCGGGGAGCTGTTTTTT. Protein: CASSLRGLNTGELFF.

The chain carries TRBV30 and TRBJ2-2; perhaps TRBD1 as D (5 bases). Germline CDR1 reads GTSNPN; CDR2 reads SVGIG (reference sequence). This CDR3 spans 15 amino acids. V lost 3 bases, J lost 5 bases, and 16 bases lay in between. Here the CDR3 reads CAWRPRGFRTGELFF. The CDR3 nucleotides read TGTGCCTGGAGACCTAGGGGTTTTCGGACCGGGGAGCTGTTTTTT. The variable domain in full, completed from reference TRBV30 and TRBJ2-2, reads SQTIHQWPATLVQPVGSPLSLECTVEGTSNPNLYWYRQAAGRGLQLLFYSVGIGQISSEVPQNLSASRPQDRQFILSSKKLLLSDSGFYLCAWRPRGFRTGELFFGEGSRLTVL.

Many counts were recorded for this clonotype. This chain joins TRBV5-1 and TRBJ2-7; TRBD2 is a possible D gene (6 bases). Germline V gene lookup returns CDR1 SGHRS and CDR2 YFSETQ. V shed 7 bases and J shed 6 bases, with 20 bases lying between them. This CDR3 is built from 14 residues. CDR3 in amino acids: CASGPEGLSGEQYF. CDR3 DNA sequence: TGCGCCAGCGGCCCGGAGGGACTTTCGGGCGAGCAGTACTTC.

Comment on this clonotype: This could be a read error, since a much larger clone is one nucleotide away. This chain uses TRBV2 with TRBJ2-1; the D is unclear. From germline, CDR1 is SNHLY and CDR2 FYNNEI. CDR3 length: 13 residues. The CDR3 protein is CATGPFLGNEQLF. CDR3 sequence (DNA): TGTGCCACCGGGCCCTTCCTGGGGAATGAGCAGCTCTTC.

This clonotype was counted many times. This chain uses TRBV12-3 or TRBV12-4 with TRBJ2-6, with 8 bases identical to TRBD1. The CDR3 has 19 residues. The V and J ends lost 3 bases and 2 bases, in that order; junction bases with no gene match: 12. The CDR3 nucleotides read TGTGCCAGCAGTTTTGGGCCCCCGGGACAGGCCACTGGGGCCAACGTCCTGACTTTC. Protein: CASSFGPPGQATGANVLTF.

V usage is TRBV4-1 and J usage is TRBJ2-2, with 15 bases identical to TRBD2. Germline values: CDR1 MGHRA, CDR2 YSYEKL. CDR3 length: 17 amino acids. V gave up 1 base and J gave up 5 bases; unmatched junction bases: 2. CDR3 in amino acids: CASSQAGLAGGTGELFF. Written as DNA, the CDR3 is TGCGCCAGCAGCCAAGCCGGACTAGCGGGAGGGACCGGGGAGCTGTTTTTT.

The chain links TRBV29-1 to TRBJ1-1, with 7 bases that match TRBD1. The V gene's germline CDR1 is SQVTM and CDR2 ANQGSEA. The CDR3 contains 14 residues. The V gene end was trimmed by 4 bases and the J gene end by 2 bases; junction bases not matched to a gene: 7. The CDR3, as DNA: TGCAGCGTTGCGGCAGGGGGGGGAAACACTGAAGCTTTCTTT. It codes for CSVAAGGGNTEAFF.

Many counts were recorded for this clonotype. V and J are TRBV20-1 and TRBJ2-7; 8 bases map to TRBD1. J lost 5 bases, V lost 0 bases, and 6 bases had no gene match. CDR1 DFQATT and CDR2 SNEGSKA come from the germline V gene (reference sequence). The CDR3 extends over 14 amino acids. CDR3 nucleotide sequence: TGCAGTGCTAGAGATGGACAGGGTAGGGACGAGCAGTACTTC. It encodes CSARDGQGRDEQYF.

In its sample, this clonotype was seen a few times. V usage is TRBV7-9 and J usage is TRBJ1-1, with 10 bases that match TRBD1. The CDR3 spans 14 residues. With V trimmed by 6 bases and J by 6 bases, 7 bases remained unmatched. The germline gives CDR1 SEHNR, CDR2 FQNEAQ (reference sequence). CDR3 DNA: TGTGCCAGCAGTATCGGGACAGGGGTGTCTGAAGCTTTCTTT. This codes for CASSIGTGVSEAFF.

This chain links TRBV7-9 with TRBJ1-1; D unclear. V lost 5 bases to trimming and J lost 2 bases, with 9 bases between them. CDR3 length: 13 amino acids. Germline CDR1 SEHNR, CDR2 FQNEAQ (reference sequence). The CDR3 bases are TGTGCCAGCAGCGCGCGCTTAAACACTGAAGCTTTCTTT. Residues: CASSARLNTEAFF.

This clonotype was counted at least ten times. The chain's CDR3 is CASSFRAASSTDTQYF. As DNA, the CDR3 is TGTGCCAGCAGTTTTAGGGCAGCCTCTAGCACAGATACGCAGTATTTT. The chain joins TRBV27 to TRBJ2-3, with D unresolved. Germline V gene sequence: CDR1 MNHEY, CDR2 SMNVEV (reference sequence). The CDR3 loop spans 16 amino acids. V lost 3 bases to trimming and J lost 0 bases, with 13 bases between them.

This clonotype was counted ten times or more. The V call is TRBV29-1, the J call TRBJ1-1, with D uncertain. The CDR3 has 13 amino acids. Germline CDR1 and CDR2: SQVTM and ANQGSEA. V was cut by 7 bases and J by 4 bases, with 16 bases left in between. The CDR3 reads CSGQAVSGTEAFF. As DNA, the CDR3 is TGCAGCGGTCAGGCCGTGTCGGGCACTGAAGCTTTCTTT.

This clonotype was observed many times. V gene TRBV4-2 combines with J gene TRBJ2-6, with 8 nucleotides matching TRBD2. This CDR3 region has 19 residues. Trimming at V came to 3 bases and at J to 0 bases, leaving 10 bases not matched to a gene. CDR1 and CDR2 from the germline V gene are LGHNA and YNFKEQ. CDR3 protein: CASSHPGRGAVSGANVLTF. The CDR3 DNA is TGTGCCAGCAGCCACCCAGGGCGGGGGGCCGTCTCTGGGGCCAACGTCCTGACTTTC.

This clonotype was seen ten or more times. This chain connects TRBV5-5 to TRBJ1-1; the D is unclear. The CDR3 runs 13 residues. The V gene's germline CDR1 is SGHKS and CDR2 YYEKEE (reference sequence). V was shortened by 4 bases and J by 10 bases, with 17 bases between the two germline ends. The CDR3 sequence is CASSPLVGRSAFF. CDR3 DNA: TGTGCCAGCAGCCCTCTGGTTGGAAGGTCAGCTTTCTTT.

This clonotype was seen only once. A much more abundant neighbour one base away suggests this may be a read error. The rearrangement uses TRBV30 and TRBJ2-7; D is undetermined. The germline V gene has CDR1 GTSNPN and CDR2 SVGIG (reference sequence). V was shortened by 4 bases and J by 0 bases, with 13 bases between the two germline ends. This CDR3 region has 14 residues. The CDR3 nucleotides read TGTGCCTGGACGATCAGGAAGGCCTCCTACGAGCAGTACTTC. Translating it yields CAWTIRKASYEQYF. The full variable domain, in which reference TRBV30 and TRBJ2-7 provide the parts outside the CDR3, is SQTIHQWPATLVQPVGSPLSLECTVEGTSNPNLYWYRQAAGRGLQLLFYSVGIGQISSEVPQNLSASRPQDRQFILSSKKLLLSDSGFYLCAWTIRKASYEQYFGPGTRLTVT.

This clonotype was picked up many times. The chain recombines TRBV6-1 with TRBJ2-7; 8 bases match TRBD2. The germline V gene has CDR1 MNHNS and CDR2 SASEGT. Trimming at V came to 7 bases and at J to 3 bases, leaving 11 bases not matched to a gene. The length of the CDR3 is 15 residues. The CDR3 spells CASTHRRGGGYEQYF. In DNA form, the CDR3 reads TGTGCCAGCACCCACCGTCGGGGGGGAGGCTACGAGCAGTACTTC.

The chain links TRBV6-5 to TRBJ2-3, with D tentatively TRBD1 (6 bases). The CDR3 runs to 15 residues. The V end lost 0 bases, the J end lost 6 bases, and 13 bases lay between the germline ends. Germline V lookup: CDR1 MNHEY, CDR2 SVGAGI. The CDR3 DNA is TGTGCCAGCAGTTACTCCCCGACAGGTTGGGATACGCAGTATTTT. Amino acid sequence: CASSYSPTGWDTQYF.

This clonotype came up many times. The CDR3 region is CASTTAGRTQYF. Here the CDR3 DNA reads TGTGCCAGCACTACCGCAGGAAGGACCCAGTACTTC. V usage is TRBV12-3 or TRBV12-4 and J usage is TRBJ2-5, with D hard to call. CDR3 length equals 12 residues. The ends were cut back, 7 bases at V and 7 bases at J, with 13 bases in the middle.

The sample holds many counts of this clonotype. This chain joins TRBV5-5 and TRBJ1-1; 7 positions match TRBD1. Germline V gene lookup returns CDR1 SGHKS and CDR2 YYEKEE (reference sequence). The ends lost 1 base at V and 1 base at J; junction bases unmatched: 7. The CDR3 loop spans 16 amino acids. CDR3 sequence reads: CASSLTPTGWNTEAFF. The CDR3 coding sequence is TGTGCCAGCAGCTTGACCCCGACAGGGTGGAACACTGAAGCTTTCTTT. The whole variable domain, filled in from reference TRBV5-5 and TRBJ1-1, reads DAGVTQSPTHLIKTRGQQVTLRCSPISGHKSVSWYQQVLGQGPQFIFQYYEKEERGRGNFPDRFSARQFPNYSSELNVNALLLGDSALYLCASSLTPTGWNTEAFFGQGTRLTVV.

Many counts were recorded for this clonotype. The chain recombines TRBV12-3 or TRBV12-4 with TRBJ2-1; D is undetermined. The CDR3 is 16 residues long. V lost 6 bases to trimming and J lost 0 bases, with 15 bases between them. The CDR3 is CASSRTTSSSYNEQFF. CDR3 sequence (DNA): TGTGCCAGCAGCCGTACTACTTCTAGCTCCTACAATGAGCAGTTCTTC.

This clonotype was detected many times. V usage is TRBV6-5 and J usage is TRBJ2-7; 9 bases line up with TRBD1. J gave up 2 bases and V 5 bases, and 10 bases lay outside the gene matches. The CDR3 runs to 16 residues. CDR1 MNHEY and CDR2 SVGAGI come from the germline V gene. CDR3 bases: TGTGCCAGCAGTAACAGGGGGCGAAGTGTCCCCTACGAGCAGTACTTC. Encoded protein: CASSNRGRSVPYEQYF.

J is TRBJ2-5 and V is TRBV7-7, with TRBD1 identical over 8 bases. Per the germline V gene, CDR1 is SSHAT and CDR2 is FNYEAQ (reference sequence). The CDR3 contains 14 residues. The ends lost 5 bases at V and 9 bases at J; junction bases unmatched: 11. CDR3 region: CASSTRDRPWAQYF. DNA for the CDR3: TGTGCCAGCAGCACTCGGGACAGGCCGTGGGCCCAGTACTTC.

This clonotype came up many times. This chain uses TRBV20-1 with TRBJ1-1; 9 bases map to TRBD1. Germline V CDR1 and CDR2: DFQATT, SNEGSKA (reference sequence). The CDR3 has 12 amino acids. The V segment lost 5 bases and the J segment 6 bases; nucleotides outside the gene matches: 4. The CDR3 DNA reads TGCAGTGCTTTAACAGGGGGCCCTGAAGCTTTCTTT. Translating gives CSALTGGPEAFF.

This chain links TRBV10-3 with TRBJ2-7, with TRBD2 identical over 13 bases. CDR3 length: 16 residues. Germline values: CDR1 ENHRY, CDR2 SYGVKD. The ends lost 7 bases at V and 3 bases at J; junction bases unmatched: 9. CDR3: CAIKNLGLAGIYEQYF. CDR3 in DNA: TGTGCCATCAAAAACCTGGGACTAGCGGGAATCTACGAGCAGTACTTC.

There are many counts of this clonotype. The chain recombines TRBV3-1 with TRBJ2-7, with 7 nucleotides matching TRBD2. This CDR3 has 14 residues. Germline V lookup: CDR1 LGHDT, CDR2 YNNKEL (reference sequence). With 4 bases clipped from V and 4 bases from J, the junction kept 7 bases outside the gene matches. CDR3 residues: CASSRGSSGYEQYF. The CDR3 DNA is TGTGCCAGCAGCCGAGGGTCTAGCGGATACGAGCAGTACTTC.